This T cell receptor (beta chain) was sequenced during a study of human T cells and chemical hapten exposure. Study-wide context: Patch tests delivered 0.01% DPC to the upper back and were evaluated at 6 days. Chiefly women, the patients showed alopecia areata, totalis or universalis.

Points on this clonotype: What it binds is not known.

Findings of the study overall: Because all patients had alopecia, their immune responses might differ from healthy ones. After DPC sensitization, TCRs above 1 in 1000 frequency showed no change.

Germline lookup yields CDR1 SGHRS and CDR2 YFSETQ. The CDR3 spans 14 residues. The V end lost 5 bases, the J end lost 5 bases, and 16 bases lay between the germline ends. Time point described: patch test 3, about 24 weeks after DPC sensitization. Documented treatment: therapeutic diphenylcyclopropenone sensitization with weekly scalp DPC. TCRdb itself ran the RACE reads through MiXCR, one entry per CDR3 protein. Of some 180,000 distinct CDR3 sequences listed, about 25% are singletons. The chain combines TRBV5-1 with TRBJ2-5; D could derive from TRBD1 or TRBD2 (6 bases each). The sample here was whole blood, taken in connection with sensitization to the hapten diphenylcyclopropenone (DPC). This TCR came from a woman in her thirties or forties with alopecia areata. Some clones in this sample may be carry-over from other donors' samples. The CDR3 nucleotides read TGCGCCAGCAGGAGTAGCGGCGACAGGGAGACCCAGTACTTC. It encodes CASRSSGDRETQYF.